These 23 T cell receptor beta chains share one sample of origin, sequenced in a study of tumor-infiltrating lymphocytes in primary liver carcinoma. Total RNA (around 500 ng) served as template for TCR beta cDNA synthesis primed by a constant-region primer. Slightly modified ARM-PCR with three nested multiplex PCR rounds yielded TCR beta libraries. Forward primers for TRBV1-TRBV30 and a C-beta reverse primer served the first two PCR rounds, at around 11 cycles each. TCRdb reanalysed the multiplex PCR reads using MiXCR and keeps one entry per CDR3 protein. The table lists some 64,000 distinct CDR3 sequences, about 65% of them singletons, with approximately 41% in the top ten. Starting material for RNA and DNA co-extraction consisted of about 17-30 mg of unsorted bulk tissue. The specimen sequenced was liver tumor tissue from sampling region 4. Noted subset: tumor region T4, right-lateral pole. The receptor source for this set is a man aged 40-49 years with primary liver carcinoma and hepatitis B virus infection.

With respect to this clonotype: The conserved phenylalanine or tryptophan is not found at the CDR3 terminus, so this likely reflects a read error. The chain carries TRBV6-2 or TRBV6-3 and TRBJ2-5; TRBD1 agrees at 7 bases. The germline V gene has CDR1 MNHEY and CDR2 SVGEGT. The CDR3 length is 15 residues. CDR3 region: CASSYVGDSRETQYS. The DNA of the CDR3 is TGTGCAAGCAGTTACGTCGGGGACAGTAGGGAGACCCAGTACTCC.

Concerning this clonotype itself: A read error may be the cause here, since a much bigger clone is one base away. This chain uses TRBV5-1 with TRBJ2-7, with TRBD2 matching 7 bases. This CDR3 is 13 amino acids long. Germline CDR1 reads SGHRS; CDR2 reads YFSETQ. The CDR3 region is CANSLGREAEQYF. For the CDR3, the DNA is TGCGCCAACAGCTTGGGGAGGGAGGCCGAGCAGTACTTC.

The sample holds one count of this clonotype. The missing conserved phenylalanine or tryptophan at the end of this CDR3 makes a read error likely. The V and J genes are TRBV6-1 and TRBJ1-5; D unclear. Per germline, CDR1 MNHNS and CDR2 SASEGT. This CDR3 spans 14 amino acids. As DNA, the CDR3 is TGTGCCATCAGTGAGGCGAGGGAAGAGGCGCCCCAGCATTTA. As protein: CAISEAREEAPQHL.

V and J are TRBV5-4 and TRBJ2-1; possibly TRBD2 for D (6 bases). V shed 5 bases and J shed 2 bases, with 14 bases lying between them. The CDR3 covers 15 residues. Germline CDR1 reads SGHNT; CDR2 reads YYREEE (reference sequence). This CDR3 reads CASRSGGVTYNEQFF. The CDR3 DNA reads TGTGCCAGCAGATCGGGCGGGGTTACCTACAATGAGCAGTTCTTC.

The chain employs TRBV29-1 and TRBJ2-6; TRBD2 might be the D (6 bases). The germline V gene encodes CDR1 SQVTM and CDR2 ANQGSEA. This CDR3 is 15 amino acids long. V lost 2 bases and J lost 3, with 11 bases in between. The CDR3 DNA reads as TGCAGCGTTGAACTGGGGGGATATGGGGCCAACGTCCTGACTTTC. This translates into CSVELGGYGANVLTF.

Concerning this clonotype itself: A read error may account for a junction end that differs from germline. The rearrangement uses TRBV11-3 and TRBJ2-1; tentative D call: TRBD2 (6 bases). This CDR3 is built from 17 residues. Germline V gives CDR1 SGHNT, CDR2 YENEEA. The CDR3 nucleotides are TGTGCCAGCAACTTAAGAGTACCGGGACTCCCCCACGATGAGCAGTTATTC. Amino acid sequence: CASNLRVPGLPHDEQLF.

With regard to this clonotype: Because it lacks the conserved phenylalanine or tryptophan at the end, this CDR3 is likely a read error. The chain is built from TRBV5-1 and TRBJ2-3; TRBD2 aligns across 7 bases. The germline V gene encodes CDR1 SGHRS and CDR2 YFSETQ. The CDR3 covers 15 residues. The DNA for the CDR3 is TGCGTCAGCAGCTTGTCCCGCGGGAGTGCAGATACGCAGTATTAT. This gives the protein CVSSLSRGSADTQYY.

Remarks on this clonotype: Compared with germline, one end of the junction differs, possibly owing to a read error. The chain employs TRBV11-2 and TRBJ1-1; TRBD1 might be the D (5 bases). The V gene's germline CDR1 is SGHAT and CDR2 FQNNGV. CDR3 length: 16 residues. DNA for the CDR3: TGTGCCAGCAGCCGAAGTAGGGTAGGGGTCTTCACTGGAGCTTTCTTT. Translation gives CASSRSRVGVFTGAFF.

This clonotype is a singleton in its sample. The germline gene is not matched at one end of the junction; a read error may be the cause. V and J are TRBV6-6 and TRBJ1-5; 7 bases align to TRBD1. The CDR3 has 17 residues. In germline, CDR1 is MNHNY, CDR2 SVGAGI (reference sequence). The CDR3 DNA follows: TGTGCCAGCAGCGGGACAGAGGGGGTCCATAGCAATCAGTCCCAGCATTTT. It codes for CASSGTEGVHSNQSQHF.

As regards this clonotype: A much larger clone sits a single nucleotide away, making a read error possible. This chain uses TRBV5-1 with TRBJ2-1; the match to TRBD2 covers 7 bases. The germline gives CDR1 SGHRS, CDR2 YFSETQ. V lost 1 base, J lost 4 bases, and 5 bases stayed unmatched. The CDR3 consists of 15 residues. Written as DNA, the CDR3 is TGCGCCAGCAGCTTGTGGCTAGCGGTATACAATGAGCAGTTCTTC. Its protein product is CASSLWLAVYNEQFF.

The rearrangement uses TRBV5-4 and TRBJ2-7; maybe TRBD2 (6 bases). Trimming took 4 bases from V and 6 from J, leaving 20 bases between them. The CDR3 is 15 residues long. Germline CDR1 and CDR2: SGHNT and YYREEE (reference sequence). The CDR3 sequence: CASSTPSGGTREQYF. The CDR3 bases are TGTGCCAGCAGCACCCCGAGTGGCGGGACCCGCGAGCAGTACTTC.

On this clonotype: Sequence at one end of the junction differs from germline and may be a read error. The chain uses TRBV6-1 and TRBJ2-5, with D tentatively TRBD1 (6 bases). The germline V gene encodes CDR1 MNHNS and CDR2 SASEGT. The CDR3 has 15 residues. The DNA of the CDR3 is TGTGACAGCAGTGAAGTGGCAGGGGAACAAGAGACCCAATACTTC. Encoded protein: CDSSEVAGEQETQYF.

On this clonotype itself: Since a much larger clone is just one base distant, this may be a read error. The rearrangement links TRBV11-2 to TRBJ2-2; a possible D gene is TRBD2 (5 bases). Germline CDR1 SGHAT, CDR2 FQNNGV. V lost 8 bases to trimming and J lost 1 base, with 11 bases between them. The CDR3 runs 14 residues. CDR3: CASAGLLNTGELFF. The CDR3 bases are TGTGCCAGCGCGGGTCTATTGAACACCGGGGAGCTGTTTTTT.

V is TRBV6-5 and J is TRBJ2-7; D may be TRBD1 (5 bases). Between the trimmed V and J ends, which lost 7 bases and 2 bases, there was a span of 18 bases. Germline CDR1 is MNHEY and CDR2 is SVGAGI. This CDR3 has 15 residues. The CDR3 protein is CASKRRGIYAYEQYF. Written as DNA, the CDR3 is TGTGCCAGCAAACGTAGGGGAATCTACGCCTACGAGCAGTACTTC.

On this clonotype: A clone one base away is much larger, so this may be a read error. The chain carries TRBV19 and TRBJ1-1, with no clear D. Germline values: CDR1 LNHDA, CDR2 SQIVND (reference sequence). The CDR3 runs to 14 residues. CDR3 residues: CTSSIEGVNTEAFF. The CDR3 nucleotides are TGTACCAGTAGTATTGAGGGAGTGAACACTGAAGCTTTCTTT. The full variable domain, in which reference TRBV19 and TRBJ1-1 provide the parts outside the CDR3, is DGGITQSPKYLFRKEGQNVTLSCEQNLNHDAMYWYRQDPGQGLRLIYYSQIVNDFQKGDIAEGYSVSREKKESFPLTVTSAQKNPTAFYLCTSSIEGVNTEAFFGQGTRLTVV.

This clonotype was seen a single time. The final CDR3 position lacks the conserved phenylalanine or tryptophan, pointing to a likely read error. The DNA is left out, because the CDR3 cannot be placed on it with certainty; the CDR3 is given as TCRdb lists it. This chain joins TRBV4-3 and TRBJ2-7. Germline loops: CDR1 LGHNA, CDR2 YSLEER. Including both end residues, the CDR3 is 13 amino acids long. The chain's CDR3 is CASSQDSSTEQYL.

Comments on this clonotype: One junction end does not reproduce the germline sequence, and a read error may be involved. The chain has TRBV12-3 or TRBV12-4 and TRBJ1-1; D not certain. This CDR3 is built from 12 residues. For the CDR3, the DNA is TGTGCCAACAGCAGGAGAAACACTGAAGCTTTCTTC. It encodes CANSRRNTEAFF.

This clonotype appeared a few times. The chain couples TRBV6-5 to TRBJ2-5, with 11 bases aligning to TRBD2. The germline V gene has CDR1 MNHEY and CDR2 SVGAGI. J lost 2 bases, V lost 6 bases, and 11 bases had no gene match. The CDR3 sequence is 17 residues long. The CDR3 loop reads CASSADTSGGLQETQYF. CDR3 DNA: TGTGCCAGCAGCGCGGACACTAGCGGGGGACTTCAAGAGACCCAGTACTTC.

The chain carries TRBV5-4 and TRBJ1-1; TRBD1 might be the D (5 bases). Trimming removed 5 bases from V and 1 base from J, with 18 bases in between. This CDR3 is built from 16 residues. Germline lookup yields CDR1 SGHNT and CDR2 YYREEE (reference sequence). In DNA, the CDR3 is TGTGCCAGCAGTCAGGAGGGGCGCCGCTCGAACACTGAAGCTTTCTTT. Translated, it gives CASSQEGRRSNTEAFF.

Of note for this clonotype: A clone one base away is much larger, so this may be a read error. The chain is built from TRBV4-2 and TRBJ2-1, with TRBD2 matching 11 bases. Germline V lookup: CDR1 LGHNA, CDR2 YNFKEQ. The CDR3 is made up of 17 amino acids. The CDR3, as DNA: TGTGCCAGCAGCCAAGCAGGGGCTAGCGGGAGGTACAATGAGCAGTCCTTC. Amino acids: CASSQAGASGRYNEQSF.

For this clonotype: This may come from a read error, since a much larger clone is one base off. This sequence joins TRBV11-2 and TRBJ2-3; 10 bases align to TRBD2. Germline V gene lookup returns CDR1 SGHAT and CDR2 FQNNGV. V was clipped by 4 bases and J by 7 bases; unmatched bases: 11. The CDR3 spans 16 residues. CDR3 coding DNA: TGTGCCAGCAGCTCCTCGGGACTAGCGAGAGTGTATACGCAGTATTTT. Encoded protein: CASSSSGLARVYTQYF.

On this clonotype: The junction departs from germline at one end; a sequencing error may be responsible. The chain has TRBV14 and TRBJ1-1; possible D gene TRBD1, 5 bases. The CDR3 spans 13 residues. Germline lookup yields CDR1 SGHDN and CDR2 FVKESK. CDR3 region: CASNRRLNTVAFF. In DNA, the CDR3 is TGTGCCAGTAACAGGCGATTGAACACTGTAGCTTTCTTT. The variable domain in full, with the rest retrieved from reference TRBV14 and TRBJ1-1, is EAGVTQFPSHSVIEKGQTVTLRCDPISGHDNLYWYRRVMGKEIKFLLHFVKESKQDESGMPNNRFLAERTGGTYSTLKVQPAELEDSGVYFCASNRRLNTVAFFGQGTRLTVV.

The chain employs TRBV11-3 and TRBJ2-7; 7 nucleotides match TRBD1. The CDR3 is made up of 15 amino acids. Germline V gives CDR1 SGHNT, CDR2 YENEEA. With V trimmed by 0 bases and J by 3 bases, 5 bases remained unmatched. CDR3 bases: TGTGCCAGCAGCTTAGAGGCAGGGGGTAGCTACGAGCAGTACTTC. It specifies CASSLEAGGSYEQYF.